The next 8 T cell receptor beta chains were all read from a single sample in a study of human T cells and chemical hapten exposure. One entry per CDR3 protein results from TCRdb running MiXCR on the RACE reads. The repertoire holds just under 65,000 distinct CDR3 sequences, with around 10% as singletons. Sample time point: patch test 3, about 24 weeks after DPC sensitization. Stated treatment: therapeutic diphenylcyclopropenone sensitization with weekly scalp DPC. The source was whole blood, collected in connection with sensitization to the hapten diphenylcyclopropenone (DPC). All receptors derive from a woman in her 30s with alopecia areata. Some clones in this sample may be carry-over from other donors' samples.

Only a few counts were recorded for this clonotype. Here the CDR3 DNA reads TGTGCCAGCTCAGGGGTCCGGGGGGACGAGCAGTACTTC. Translated: CASSGVRGDEQYF. V is TRBV18 and J is TRBJ2-7; 7 bases map to TRBD2. The CDR3 runs 13 residues. V shed 5 bases, J shed 5 bases, and the junction held 6 bases outside the gene matches. Germline V gene sequence: CDR1 KGHSH, CDR2 LQKENI.

The genes are TRBV25-1 and TRBJ2-1; 8 bases are a match to TRBD2. Germline CDR1 MGHDK, CDR2 SYGVNS. Germline trimming cut 6 bases from V and 10 bases from J; bases unmatched to any gene: 14. This CDR3 is built from 15 residues. The CDR3 loop is CASSENSGAALEQFF. The DNA of the CDR3 is TGTGCCAGCAGCGAAAATAGCGGGGCCGCATTGGAGCAGTTCTTC.

This clonotype was detected ten times or more. For the CDR3, the DNA is TGTGCCAGCAGTAGTCGTCGGAAGAGCTCCTACAATGAGCAGTTCTTC. Translating gives CASSSRRKSSYNEQFF. The chain carries TRBV5-6 and TRBJ2-1; D is unresolved. The germline gives CDR1 SGHDT, CDR2 YYEEEE. The CDR3 has 16 amino acids. V lost 5 bases and J 0 bases, leaving 15 bases between the germline ends. Supplemented by reference TRBV5-6 and TRBJ2-1, the full variable domain reads DAGVTQSPTHLIKTRGQQVTLRCSPKSGHDTVSWYQQALGQGPQFIFQYYEEEERQRGNFPDRFSGHQFPNYSSELNVNALLLGDSALYLCASSSRRKSSYNEQFFGPGTRLTVL.

This clonotype showed up just a few times. This rearrangement joins TRBV6-2 or TRBV6-3 to TRBJ2-1; 9 bases fit TRBD2. CDR1 and CDR2 (germline): MNHEY, SVGEGT. This CDR3 contains 15 residues. V lost 7 bases to trimming and J lost 7 bases; unmatched junction nucleotides: 11. The CDR3 DNA reads as TGTGCCAGCACCTCAGCGGCTAGCGGGAAGAATGAGCAGTTCTTC. It encodes CASTSAASGKNEQFF.

This clonotype ranks as medium-sized (0.01 to 0.1%). The rearrangement uses TRBV6-6 and TRBJ1-5; 7 bases are a match to TRBD1. Germline V gene sequence: CDR1 MNHNY, CDR2 SVGAGI (reference sequence). The junction had 11 bases not matched to a gene; V was cut back by 6 bases and J by 3 bases. This CDR3 is 16 amino acids long. The CDR3 DNA sequence: TGTGCCAGCAGCCGAATATGGGACAGCTTCAATCAGCCCCAGCATTTT. Translating gives CASSRIWDSFNQPQHF.

This clonotype was seen ten or more times. This chain uses TRBV18 with TRBJ1-1; D not certain. The CDR3 consists of 14 residues. V was shortened by 3 bases and J by 1 base, with 9 bases between the two germline ends. The germline V gene encodes CDR1 KGHSH and CDR2 LQKENI. The CDR3 loop reads CASSPGRRNTEAFF. CDR3 in DNA: TGTGCCAGCTCACCCGGTCGCAGGAACACTGAAGCTTTCTTT.

This sequence joins TRBV21-1 and TRBJ2-1; the tabulated D call, TRBD1, remains unverified against the DNA. TRBV21-1 is reported as a pseudogene. The CDR3 has 16 amino acids. The CDR3 DNA is TGTGCCAGCAGCAAAGGAAAGACGGGAGAGGGAGATGAGCAGTTCTTC. Translation gives CASSKGKTGEGDEQFF.

The CDR3 bases are TGTGCCAGCAGCTCGCGGACAGGGATGCACACCGGGGAGCTGTTTTTT. Protein sequence: CASSSRTGMHTGELFF. The rearrangement uses TRBV7-9 and TRBJ2-2, with 8 bases aligning to TRBD1. Germline CDR1 and CDR2: SEHNR and FQNEAQ (reference sequence). Unmatched junction bases numbered 7, after V lost 4 bases and J lost 3 bases. The CDR3 has 16 amino acids.